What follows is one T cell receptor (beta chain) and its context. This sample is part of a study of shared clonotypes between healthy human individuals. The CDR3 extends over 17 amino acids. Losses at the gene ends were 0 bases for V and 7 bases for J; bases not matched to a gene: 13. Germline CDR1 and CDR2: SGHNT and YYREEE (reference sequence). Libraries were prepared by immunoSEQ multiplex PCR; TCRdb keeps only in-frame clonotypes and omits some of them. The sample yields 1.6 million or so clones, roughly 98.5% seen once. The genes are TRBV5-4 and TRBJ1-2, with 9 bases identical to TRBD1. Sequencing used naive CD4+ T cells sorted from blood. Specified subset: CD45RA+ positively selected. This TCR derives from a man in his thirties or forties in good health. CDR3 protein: CASSLGTGDWGNGGYTF. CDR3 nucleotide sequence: TGTGCCAGCAGCTTGGGGACAGGGGATTGGGGCAACGGTGGCTACACCTTC.